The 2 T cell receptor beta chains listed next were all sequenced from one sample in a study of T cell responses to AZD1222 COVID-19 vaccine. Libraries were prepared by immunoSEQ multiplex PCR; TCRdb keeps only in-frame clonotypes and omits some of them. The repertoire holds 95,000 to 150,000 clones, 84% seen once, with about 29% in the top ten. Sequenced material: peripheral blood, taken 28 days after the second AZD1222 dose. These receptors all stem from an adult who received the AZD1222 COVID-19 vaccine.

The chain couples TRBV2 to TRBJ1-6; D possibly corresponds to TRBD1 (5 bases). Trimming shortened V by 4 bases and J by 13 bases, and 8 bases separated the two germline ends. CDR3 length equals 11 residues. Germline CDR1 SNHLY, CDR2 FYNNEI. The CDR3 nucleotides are TGTGCCAGCAGTGCAGACAGTCCCCTCCACTTT. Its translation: CASSADSPLHF.

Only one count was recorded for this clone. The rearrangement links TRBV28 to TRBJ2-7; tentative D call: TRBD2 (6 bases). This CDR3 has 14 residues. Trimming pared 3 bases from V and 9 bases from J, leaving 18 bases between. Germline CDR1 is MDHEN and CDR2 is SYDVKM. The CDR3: CASSLAAPLGGQYF. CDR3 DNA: TGTGCCAGCAGTTTGGCTGCCCCCCTGGGAGGGCAGTACTTC.